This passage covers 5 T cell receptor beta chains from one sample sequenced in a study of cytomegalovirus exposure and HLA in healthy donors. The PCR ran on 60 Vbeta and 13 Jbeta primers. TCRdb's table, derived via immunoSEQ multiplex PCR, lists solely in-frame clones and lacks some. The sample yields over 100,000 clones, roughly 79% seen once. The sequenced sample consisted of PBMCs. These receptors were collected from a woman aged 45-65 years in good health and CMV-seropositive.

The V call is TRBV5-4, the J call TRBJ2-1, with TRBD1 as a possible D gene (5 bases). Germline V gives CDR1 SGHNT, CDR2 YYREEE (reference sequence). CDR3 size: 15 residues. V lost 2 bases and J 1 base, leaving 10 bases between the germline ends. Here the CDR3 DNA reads TGTGCCAGCAGCTTAGGGCAGGGTTCCTACAATGAGCAGTTCTTC. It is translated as CASSLGQGSYNEQFF.

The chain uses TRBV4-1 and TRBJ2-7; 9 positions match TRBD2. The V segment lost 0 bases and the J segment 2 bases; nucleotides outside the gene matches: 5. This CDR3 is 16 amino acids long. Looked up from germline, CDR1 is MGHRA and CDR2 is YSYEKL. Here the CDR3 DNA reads TGCGCCAGCAGCCAAGATAGGGCTAGCGGGACCTACGAGCAGTACTTC. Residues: CASSQDRASGTYEQYF.

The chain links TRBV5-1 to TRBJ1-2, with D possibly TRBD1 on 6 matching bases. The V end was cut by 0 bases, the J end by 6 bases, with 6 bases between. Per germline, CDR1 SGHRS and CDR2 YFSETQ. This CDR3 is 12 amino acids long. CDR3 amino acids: CASSLGQDGYTF. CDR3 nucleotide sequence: TGCGCCAGCAGCTTGGGACAGGATGGCTACACCTTC.

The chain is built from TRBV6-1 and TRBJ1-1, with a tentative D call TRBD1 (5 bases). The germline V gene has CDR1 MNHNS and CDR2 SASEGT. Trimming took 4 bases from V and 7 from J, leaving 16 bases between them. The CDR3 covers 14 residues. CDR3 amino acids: CASSGTRVMGEAFF. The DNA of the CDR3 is TGTGCCAGCAGTGGGACACGGGTCATGGGTGAAGCTTTCTTT.

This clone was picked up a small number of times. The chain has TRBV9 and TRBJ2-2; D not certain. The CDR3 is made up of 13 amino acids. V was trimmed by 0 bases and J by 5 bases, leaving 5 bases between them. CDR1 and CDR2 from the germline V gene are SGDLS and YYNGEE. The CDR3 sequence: CASSVDNTGELFF. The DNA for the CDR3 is TGTGCCAGCAGCGTAGATAATACCGGGGAGCTGTTTTTT. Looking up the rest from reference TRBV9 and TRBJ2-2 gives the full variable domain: DSGVTQTPKHLITATGQRVTLRCSPRSGDLSVYWYQQSLDQGLQFLIQYYNGEERAKGNILERFSAQQFPDLHSELNLSSLELGDSALYFCASSVDNTGELFFGEGSRLTVL.